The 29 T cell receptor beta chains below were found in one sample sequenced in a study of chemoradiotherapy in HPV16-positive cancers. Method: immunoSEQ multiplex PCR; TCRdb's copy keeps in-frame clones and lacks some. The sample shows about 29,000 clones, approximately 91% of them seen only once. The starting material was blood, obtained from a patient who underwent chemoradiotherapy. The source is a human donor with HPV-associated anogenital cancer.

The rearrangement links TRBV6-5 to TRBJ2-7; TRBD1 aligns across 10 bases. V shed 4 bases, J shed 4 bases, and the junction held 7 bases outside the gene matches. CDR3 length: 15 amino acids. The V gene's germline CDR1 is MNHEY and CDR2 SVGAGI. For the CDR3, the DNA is TGTGCCAGCAGTTCCGAGGACAGGGGGGTGTACGAGCAGTACTTC. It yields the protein CASSSEDRGVYEQYF.

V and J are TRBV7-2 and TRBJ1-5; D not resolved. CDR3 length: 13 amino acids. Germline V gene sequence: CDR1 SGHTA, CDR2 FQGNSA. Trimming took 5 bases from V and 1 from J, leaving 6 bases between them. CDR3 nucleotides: TGTGCCAGCAGCCCGGACAGCAATCAGCCCCAGCATTTT. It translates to CASSPDSNQPQHF. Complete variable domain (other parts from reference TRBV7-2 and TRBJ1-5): GAGVSQSPSNKVTEKGKDVELRCDPISGHTALYWYRQSLGQGLEFLIYFQGNSAPDKSGLPSDRFSAERTGGSVSTLTIQRTQQEDSAVYLCASSPDSNQPQHFGDGTRLSIL.

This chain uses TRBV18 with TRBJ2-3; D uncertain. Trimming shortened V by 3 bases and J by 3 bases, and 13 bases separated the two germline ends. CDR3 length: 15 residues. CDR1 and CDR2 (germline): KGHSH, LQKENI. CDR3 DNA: TGTGCCAGCTCACCTTCAGAGGCGTATACAGATACGCAGTATTTT. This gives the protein CASSPSEAYTDTQYF.

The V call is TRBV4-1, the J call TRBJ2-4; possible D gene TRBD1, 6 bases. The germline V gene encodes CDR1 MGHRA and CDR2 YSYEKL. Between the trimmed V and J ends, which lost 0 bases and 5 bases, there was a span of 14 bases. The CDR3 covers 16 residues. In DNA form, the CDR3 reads TGCGCCAGCAGCCAAGAACACGACAGGATCCAAAACATTCAGTACTTC. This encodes CASSQEHDRIQNIQYF.

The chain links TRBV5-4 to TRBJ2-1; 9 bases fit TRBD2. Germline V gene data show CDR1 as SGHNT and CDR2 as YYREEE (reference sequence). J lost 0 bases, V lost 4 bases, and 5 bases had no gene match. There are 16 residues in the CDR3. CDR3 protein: CASSPGLASSYNEQFF. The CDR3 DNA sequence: TGTGCCAGCAGCCCCGGACTAGCGAGCTCCTACAATGAGCAGTTCTTC. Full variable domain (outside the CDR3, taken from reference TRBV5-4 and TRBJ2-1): ETGVTQSPTHLIKTRGQQVTLRCSSQSGHNTVSWYQQALGQGPQFIFQYYREEENGRGNFPPRFSGLQFPNYSSELNVNALELDDSALYLCASSPGLASSYNEQFFGPGTRLTVL.

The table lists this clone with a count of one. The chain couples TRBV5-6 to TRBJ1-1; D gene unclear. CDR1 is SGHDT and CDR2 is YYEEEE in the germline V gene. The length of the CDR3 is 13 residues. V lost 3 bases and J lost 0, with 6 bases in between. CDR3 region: CASSWTMNTEAFF. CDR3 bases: TGTGCCAGCAGCTGGACGATGAACACTGAAGCTTTCTTT.

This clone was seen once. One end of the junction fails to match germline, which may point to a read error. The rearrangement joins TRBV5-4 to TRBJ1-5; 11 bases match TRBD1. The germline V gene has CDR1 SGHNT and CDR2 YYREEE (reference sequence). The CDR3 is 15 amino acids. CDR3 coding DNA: TGTGCCAGCAGTTTGGACAGGGGGCGAGGTCAGCCCCAGCATTTT. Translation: CASSLDRGRGQPQHF.

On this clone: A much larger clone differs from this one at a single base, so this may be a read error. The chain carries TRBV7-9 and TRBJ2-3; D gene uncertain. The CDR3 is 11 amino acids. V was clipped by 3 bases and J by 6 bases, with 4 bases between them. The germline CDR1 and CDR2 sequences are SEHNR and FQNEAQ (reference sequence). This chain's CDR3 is CASSLEDTQYF. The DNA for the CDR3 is TGTGCCAGCAGCTTGGAGGATACGCAGTATTTT.

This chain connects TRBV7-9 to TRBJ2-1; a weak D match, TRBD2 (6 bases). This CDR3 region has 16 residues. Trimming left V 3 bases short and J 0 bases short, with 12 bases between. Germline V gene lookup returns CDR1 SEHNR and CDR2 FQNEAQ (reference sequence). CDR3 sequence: CASSFPLASSYNEQFF. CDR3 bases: TGTGCCAGCAGCTTCCCCCTAGCGAGCTCCTACAATGAGCAGTTCTTC.

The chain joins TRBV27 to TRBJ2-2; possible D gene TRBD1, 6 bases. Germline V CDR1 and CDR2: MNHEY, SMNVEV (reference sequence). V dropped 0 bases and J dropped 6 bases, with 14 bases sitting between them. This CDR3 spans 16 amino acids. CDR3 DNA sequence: TGTGCCAGCAGTTTATCTCTTATACAGGGAGCCGGGGAGCTGTTTTTT. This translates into CASSLSLIQGAGELFF.

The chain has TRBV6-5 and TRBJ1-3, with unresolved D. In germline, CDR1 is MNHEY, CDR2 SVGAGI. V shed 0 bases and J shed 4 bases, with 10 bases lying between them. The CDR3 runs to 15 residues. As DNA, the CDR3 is TGTGCCAGCAGTTACTCGGCAGCGGGCGGAAACACCATATATTTT. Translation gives CASSYSAAGGNTIYF.

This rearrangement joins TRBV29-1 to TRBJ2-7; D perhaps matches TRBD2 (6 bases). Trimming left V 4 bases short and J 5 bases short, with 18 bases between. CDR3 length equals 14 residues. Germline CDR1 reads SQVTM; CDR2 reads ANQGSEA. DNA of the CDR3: TGCAGCGTTGGCTCCGGGACTCTATTTCACGAGCAGTACTTC. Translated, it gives CSVGSGTLFHEQYF.

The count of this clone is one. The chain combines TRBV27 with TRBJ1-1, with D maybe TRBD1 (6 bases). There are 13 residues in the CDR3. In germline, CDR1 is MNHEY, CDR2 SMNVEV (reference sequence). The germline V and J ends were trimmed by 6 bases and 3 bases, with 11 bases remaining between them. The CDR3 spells CASRINRDTEAFF. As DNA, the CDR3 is TGTGCCAGCAGAATAAACAGGGACACTGAAGCTTTCTTT.

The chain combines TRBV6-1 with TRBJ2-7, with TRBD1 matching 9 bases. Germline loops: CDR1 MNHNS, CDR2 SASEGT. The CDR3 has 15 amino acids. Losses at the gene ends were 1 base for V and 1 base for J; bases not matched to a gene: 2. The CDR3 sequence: CASSEGGTGSYEQYF. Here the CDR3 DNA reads TGTGCCAGCAGTGAAGGTGGGACAGGGTCCTACGAGCAGTACTTC.

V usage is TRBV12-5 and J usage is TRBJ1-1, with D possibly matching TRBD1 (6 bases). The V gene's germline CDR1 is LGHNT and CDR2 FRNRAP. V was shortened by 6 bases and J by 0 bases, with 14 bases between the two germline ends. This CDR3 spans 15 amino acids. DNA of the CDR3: TGTGCTAGTGGGAGGGGGGAAACGGTGAACACTGAAGCTTTCTTT. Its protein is CASGRGETVNTEAFF.

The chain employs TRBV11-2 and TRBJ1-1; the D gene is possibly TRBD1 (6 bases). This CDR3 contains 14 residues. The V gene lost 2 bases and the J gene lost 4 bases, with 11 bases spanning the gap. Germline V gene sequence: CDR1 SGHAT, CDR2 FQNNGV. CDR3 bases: TGTGCCAGCAGCTTAAGGGGGGGTGCCACTGAAGCTTTCTTT. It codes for CASSLRGGATEAFF.

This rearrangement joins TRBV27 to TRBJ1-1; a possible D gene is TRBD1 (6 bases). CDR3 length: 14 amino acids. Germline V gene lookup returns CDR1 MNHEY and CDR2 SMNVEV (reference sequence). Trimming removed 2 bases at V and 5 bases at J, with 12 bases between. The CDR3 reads CASSLGPGATEAFF. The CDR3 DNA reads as TGTGCCAGCAGTTTAGGTCCGGGGGCGACTGAAGCTTTCTTT.

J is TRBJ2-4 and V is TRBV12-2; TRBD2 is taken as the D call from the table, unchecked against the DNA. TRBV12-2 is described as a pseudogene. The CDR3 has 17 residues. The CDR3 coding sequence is TGTGCAAGTCGCCCTGGAGTAGCGGGGGTAAGCAAAAACATTCAGTACTTC. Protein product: CASRPGVAGVSKNIQYF.

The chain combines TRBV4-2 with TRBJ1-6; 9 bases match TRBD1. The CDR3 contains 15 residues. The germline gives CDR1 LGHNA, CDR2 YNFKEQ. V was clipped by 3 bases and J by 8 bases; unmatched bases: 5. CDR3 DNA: TGTGCCAGCAGCCAGACAGACAGGGGGGATTCACCCCTCCACTTT. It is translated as CASSQTDRGDSPLHF.

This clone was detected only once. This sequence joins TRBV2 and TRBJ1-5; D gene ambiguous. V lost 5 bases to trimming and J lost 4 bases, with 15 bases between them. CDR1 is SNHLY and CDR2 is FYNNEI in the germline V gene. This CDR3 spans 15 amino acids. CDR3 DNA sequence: TGTGCCAGCAGTATGCGAGGGAGGAAAAATCAGCCCCAGCATTTT. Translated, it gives CASSMRGRKNQPQHF.

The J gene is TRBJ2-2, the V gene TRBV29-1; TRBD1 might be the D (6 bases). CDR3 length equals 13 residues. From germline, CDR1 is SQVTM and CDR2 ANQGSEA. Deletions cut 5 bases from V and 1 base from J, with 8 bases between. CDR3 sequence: CSVQGRNTGELFF. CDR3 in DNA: TGCAGCGTTCAGGGGAGGAACACCGGGGAGCTGTTTTTT.

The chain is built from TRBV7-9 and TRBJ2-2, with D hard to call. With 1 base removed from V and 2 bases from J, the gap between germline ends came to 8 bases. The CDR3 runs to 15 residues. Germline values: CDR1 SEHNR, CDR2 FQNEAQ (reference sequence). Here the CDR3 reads CASSLGASNTGELFF. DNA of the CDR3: TGTGCCAGCAGCTTAGGAGCGTCCAACACCGGGGAGCTGTTTTTT.

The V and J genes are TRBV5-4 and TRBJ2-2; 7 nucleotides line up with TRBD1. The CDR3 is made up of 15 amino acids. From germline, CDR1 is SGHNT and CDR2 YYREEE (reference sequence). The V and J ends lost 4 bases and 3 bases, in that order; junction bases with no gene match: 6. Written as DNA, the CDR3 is TGTGCCAGCAGCACCGACAGGGACGACACCGGGGAGCTGTTTTTT. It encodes CASSTDRDDTGELFF.

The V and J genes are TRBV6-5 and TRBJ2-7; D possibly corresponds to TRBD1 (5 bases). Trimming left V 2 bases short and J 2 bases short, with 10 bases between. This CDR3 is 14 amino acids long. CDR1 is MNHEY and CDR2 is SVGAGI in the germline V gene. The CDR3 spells CASSYARATYEQYF. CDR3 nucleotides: TGTGCCAGCAGTTACGCCAGGGCTACCTACGAGCAGTACTTC.

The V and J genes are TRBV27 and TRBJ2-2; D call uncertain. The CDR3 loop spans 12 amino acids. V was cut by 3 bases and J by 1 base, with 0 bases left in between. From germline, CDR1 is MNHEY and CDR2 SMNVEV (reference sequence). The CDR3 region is CASSLNTGELFF. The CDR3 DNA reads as TGTGCCAGCAGTTTGAACACCGGGGAGCTGTTTTTT.

In DNA form, the CDR3 reads TGTGCCAGTGGGCCCTCGGGGGGCAATCAGCCCCAGCATTTT. This gives the protein CASGPSGGNQPQHF. This chain connects TRBV19 to TRBJ1-5; tentatively, D is TRBD1 (5 bases). The germline V gene encodes CDR1 LNHDA and CDR2 SQIVND (reference sequence). The V end was cut by 8 bases, the J end by 2 bases, with 13 bases between. The CDR3 has 14 residues.

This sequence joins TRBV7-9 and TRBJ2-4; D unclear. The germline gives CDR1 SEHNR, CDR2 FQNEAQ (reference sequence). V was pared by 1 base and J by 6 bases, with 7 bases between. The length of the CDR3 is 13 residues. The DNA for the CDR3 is TGTGCCAGCAGCTTAGTACGCCCAAACATTCAGTACTTC. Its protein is CASSLVRPNIQYF.

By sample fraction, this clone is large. Here the CDR3 reads CANPSSDSVIAEAFF. The CDR3 DNA is TGCGCCAACCCGTCCTCCGACAGTGTAATTGCTGAAGCTTTCTTT. The gene calls are TRBV10-1 and TRBJ1-1; the D gene is possibly TRBD1 (5 bases). Between the trimmed V and J ends, which lost 10 bases and 6 bases, there was a span of 24 bases. CDR1 WNHNN and CDR2 SYGVQD come from the germline V gene (reference sequence). The CDR3 covers 15 residues.

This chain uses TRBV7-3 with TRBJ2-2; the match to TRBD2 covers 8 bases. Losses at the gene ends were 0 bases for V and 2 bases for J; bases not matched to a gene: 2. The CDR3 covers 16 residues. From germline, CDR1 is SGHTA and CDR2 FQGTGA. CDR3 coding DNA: TGTGCCAGCAGCTTAACTAGCGGGGTTAACACCGGGGAGCTGTTTTTT. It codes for CASSLTSGVNTGELFF.